Listed here are 18 T cell receptor beta chains from one sample, sequenced in a study of immune cell composition in non-small cell lung cancer. Here immunoSEQ multiplex PCR was the method, and the copy in TCRdb shows in-frame clones only, minus some. The sample has a few thousand clones, approximately 83% seen once. Sequenced material: lung tumor tissue. These receptor sequences come from a human donor with non-small cell lung cancer.

The V and J genes are TRBV21-1 and TRBJ2-1; no check of the table's D call, TRBD1, against the DNA was made. TRBV21-1 is designated a pseudogene. CDR3 size: 13 residues. This CDR3 reads CASSIWTGNEQFF. In DNA, the CDR3 is TGTGCCAGCAGCATATGGACAGGGAATGAGCAGTTCTTC.

The chain combines TRBV27 with TRBJ1-1, with D tentatively TRBD1 (6 bases). The CDR3 loop spans 16 amino acids. CDR1 and CDR2 (germline): MNHEY, SMNVEV (reference sequence). V gave up 6 bases and J gave up 1 base, with 18 bases separating them. The CDR3: CASRNVQGWGNTEAFF. Written as DNA, the CDR3 is TGTGCCAGCAGGAACGTACAGGGTTGGGGGAACACTGAAGCTTTCTTT.

This sequence joins TRBV7-9 and TRBJ2-1, with 10 bases lining up with TRBD2. V lost 2 bases and J lost 5; bases outside the gene matches: 6. This CDR3 has 16 residues. The germline CDR1 and CDR2 sequences are SEHNR and FQNEAQ (reference sequence). The CDR3 is CASSLSLAGAHNEQFF. CDR3 sequence (DNA): TGTGCCAGCAGCTTATCGCTAGCGGGAGCCCACAATGAGCAGTTCTTC.

This clone was counted a few times. The chain recombines TRBV13 with TRBJ2-3; 8 bases map to TRBD2. The germline CDR1 and CDR2 sequences are PRHDT and FYEKMQ (reference sequence). The CDR3 loop spans 16 amino acids. The V segment lost 4 bases and the J segment 4 bases; nucleotides outside the gene matches: 10. The CDR3 DNA is TGTGCCAGCAGCTGGGCACAGCGGGAGAAGGCAGATACGCAGTATTTT. It specifies CASSWAQREKADTQYF.

V usage is TRBV5-1 and J usage is TRBJ1-3, with D possibly TRBD1 on 5 matching bases. The CDR3 is 14 amino acids. Trimming shortened V by 2 bases and J by 1 base, and 7 bases separated the two germline ends. Germline V gene data show CDR1 as SGHRS and CDR2 as YFSETQ. The CDR3 DNA follows: TGCGCCAGCAGCTTCGCAGGGTCTGGAAACACCATATATTTT. Translation gives CASSFAGSGNTIYF.

The chain uses TRBV28 and TRBJ1-5; D unclear. Trimming removed 5 bases at V and 0 bases at J, with 11 bases between. CDR3 length equals 15 residues. Germline CDR1 reads MDHEN; CDR2 reads SYDVKM. CDR3 nucleotides: TGTGCCAGCAGTCCCGAGGCGGGTAGCAATCAGCCCCAGCATTTT. This gives the protein CASSPEAGSNQPQHF.

V is TRBV28 and J is TRBJ2-7; D is perhaps TRBD2 (7 bases). The V gene's germline CDR1 is MDHEN and CDR2 SYDVKM. The V and J ends lost 6 bases and 5 bases respectively, with 17 bases between them. The CDR3 extends over 14 amino acids. The CDR3, as DNA: TGTGCCAGCAGCTCCCCGGGGGGCCAGGACGAGCAGTACTTC. Protein: CASSSPGGQDEQYF.

The chain couples TRBV27 to TRBJ2-5; D perhaps matches TRBD2 (5 bases). Trimming stripped 6 bases from V and 2 bases from J, with 13 bases between. The CDR3 is made up of 14 amino acids. From germline, CDR1 is MNHEY and CDR2 SMNVEV (reference sequence). As DNA, the CDR3 is TGTGCCAGCAGACGAGGGCGCAATCAAGAGACCCAGTACTTC. It translates to CASRRGRNQETQYF.

This sequence joins TRBV28 and TRBJ2-3; D is possibly TRBD2 (6 bases). V lost 2 bases and J 2 bases, leaving 14 bases between the germline ends. This CDR3 region has 16 residues. The V gene's germline CDR1 is MDHEN and CDR2 SYDVKM. Written as DNA, the CDR3 is TGTGCCAGCAGTTTACCTAGCGCCTCCTACACAGATACGCAGTATTTT. Its translation is CASSLPSASYTDTQYF.

This chain connects TRBV6-5 to TRBJ2-1; the match to TRBD2 covers 8 bases. With V trimmed by 6 bases and J by 8 bases, 12 bases remained unmatched. The length of the CDR3 is 15 residues. The germline CDR1 and CDR2 sequences are MNHEY and SVGAGI. The CDR3 reads CASSPGGGSRDEQFF. DNA of the CDR3: TGTGCCAGCAGCCCGGGGGGGGGCTCTAGGGATGAGCAGTTCTTC.

The rearrangement joins TRBV27 to TRBJ2-5; 7 bases fit TRBD2. The germline V gene encodes CDR1 MNHEY and CDR2 SMNVEV (reference sequence). Unmatched junction bases numbered 10, after V lost 7 bases and J lost 2 bases. The CDR3 covers 15 residues. As DNA, the CDR3 is TGTGCCAGCACCCCCCGGCGGGGGAATCAAGAGACCCAGTACTTC. The encoded protein is CASTPRRGNQETQYF.

This clone was seen just once. The CDR3 sequence: CASSADRSGNTIYF. The CDR3 DNA sequence: TGTGCCAGCTCAGCCGACAGATCTGGAAACACCATATATTTT. The chain employs TRBV18 and TRBJ1-3; D is possibly TRBD1 (5 bases). Between the trimmed V and J ends, which lost 5 bases and 1 base, there was a span of 9 bases. The CDR3 contains 14 residues. CDR1 KGHSH and CDR2 LQKENI come from the germline V gene. The full variable domain, in which reference TRBV18 and TRBJ1-3 provide the parts outside the CDR3, is NAGVMQNPRHLVRRRGQEARLRCSPMKGHSHVYWYRQLPEEGLKFMVYLQKENIIDESGMPKERFSAEFPKEGPSILRIQQVVRGDSAAYFCASSADRSGNTIYFGEGSWLTVV.

The rearrangement links TRBV2 to TRBJ2-7; the D gene is possibly TRBD1 (5 bases). V shed 5 bases and J shed 1 base, with 12 bases lying between them. The length of the CDR3 is 14 residues. CDR1 and CDR2 from the germline V gene are SNHLY and FYNNEI. The CDR3 DNA is TGTGCCAGCAGTAAAGACAGTGATTCCTACGAGCAGTACTTC. Amino acid sequence: CASSKDSDSYEQYF.

The chain links TRBV2 to TRBJ2-7, with 11 bases aligning to TRBD1. Germline V gene data show CDR1 as SNHLY and CDR2 as FYNNEI. Germline trimming cut 3 bases from V and 1 base from J; bases unmatched to any gene: 2. CDR3 length equals 15 residues. CDR3 sequence (DNA): TGTGCCAGCAGTGAGGACAGGGGGCGATCCTACGAGCAGTACTTC. This codes for CASSEDRGRSYEQYF. Drawing the rest from reference TRBV2 and TRBJ2-7, the complete variable domain is EPEVTQTPSHQVTQMGQEVILRCVPISNHLYFYWYRQILGQKVEFLVSFYNNEISEKSEIFDDQFSVERPDGSNFTLKIRSTKLEDSAMYFCASSEDRGRSYEQYFGPGTRLTVT.

CDR3 amino acids: CASSLDFEPDTQYF. The CDR3 DNA reads TGTGCCAGCAGCTTGGATTTCGAGCCAGATACGCAGTATTTT. The rearrangement joins TRBV5-6 to TRBJ2-3, with unresolved D. The V gene lost 0 bases and the J gene lost 4 bases, with 9 bases spanning the gap. From germline, CDR1 is SGHDT and CDR2 YYEEEE. This CDR3 contains 14 residues. Using reference TRBV5-6 and TRBJ2-3 for the parts outside the CDR3, the full variable domain is DAGVTQSPTHLIKTRGQQVTLRCSPKSGHDTVSWYQQALGQGPQFIFQYYEEEERQRGNFPDRFSGHQFPNYSSELNVNALLLGDSALYLCASSLDFEPDTQYFGPGTRLTVL.

This clone was observed a handful of times. The chain employs TRBV28 and TRBJ2-7, with D perhaps matching TRBD1 (5 bases). V was shortened by 6 bases and J by 4 bases, with 10 bases between the two germline ends. There are 12 residues in the CDR3. Per the germline V gene, CDR1 is MDHEN and CDR2 is SYDVKM. CDR3 region: CASRGLRYEQYF. DNA of the CDR3: TGTGCCAGCAGGGGGCTTCGATACGAGCAGTACTTC.

In this sample, this clone turned up once. This chain connects TRBV6-6 to TRBJ2-1; 10 bases are a match to TRBD2. Germline V gene data show CDR1 as MNHNY and CDR2 as SVGAGI (reference sequence). This CDR3 is built from 14 residues. V shed 4 bases, J shed 7 bases, and the junction held 4 bases outside the gene matches. In DNA, the CDR3 is TGTGCCAGCAGTTCCCTTAGCGGGAGGAATGAGCAGTTCTTC. Protein sequence: CASSSLSGRNEQFF.

This chain links TRBV2 with TRBJ2-1, with a weak D call TRBD1 (6 bases). Between the trimmed V and J ends, which lost 7 bases and 6 bases, there was a span of 16 bases. The CDR3 extends over 14 amino acids. The germline V gene encodes CDR1 SNHLY and CDR2 FYNNEI. CDR3 DNA sequence: TGTGCCAGCATCAAACAGGGTGCGATCAATGAGCAGTTCTTC. It translates to CASIKQGAINEQFF.